What follows are 20 T cell receptor beta chains derived from one specimen sequenced in a study of blood T cell repertoires in COVID-19. Only in-frame clones appear in the TCRdb table, and some are missing; sequencing was by immunoSEQ multiplex PCR. Of about 61,000 clones in the sample, just over 85% are singletons; the top ten hold roughly 18%. The sequencing input was peripheral blood. Source of these receptors: a woman aged 80 or older with active COVID-19.

CDR3 protein: CASSLGVERSYTF. The CDR3 DNA follows: TGTGCCAGCAGCTTAGGAGTCGAGAGAAGCTACACCTTC. The chain is built from TRBV7-9 and TRBJ1-2, with unresolved D. The CDR3 is 13 residues long. The germline V and J ends were trimmed by 1 base and 9 bases, with 12 bases remaining between them. CDR1 is SEHNR, CDR2 FQNEAQ, per germline (reference sequence).

This clone was seen a few times. V is TRBV5-4 and J is TRBJ2-7, with D unresolved. From germline, CDR1 is SGHNT and CDR2 YYREEE (reference sequence). The ends were cut back, 1 base at V and 2 bases at J, with 10 bases in the middle. The CDR3 loop spans 14 amino acids. The CDR3 DNA sequence: TGTGCCAGCAGCTTGTTGAACTATCCCTACGAGCAGTACTTC. Amino acids: CASSLLNYPYEQYF.

This clone was seen just once. The chain carries TRBV9 and TRBJ2-3, with D uncertain. The V end lost 1 base, the J end lost 4 bases, and 16 bases lay between the germline ends. The CDR3 sequence is 16 residues long. CDR1 and CDR2 from the germline V gene are SGDLS and YYNGEE. This CDR3 is CASSVQVNPPADTQYF. CDR3 DNA sequence: TGTGCCAGCAGCGTACAGGTTAATCCCCCCGCAGATACGCAGTATTTT.

The gene calls are TRBV5-4 and TRBJ2-4; tentatively, D is TRBD2 (5 bases). The V end lost 4 bases, the J end lost 6 bases, and 11 bases lay between the germline ends. The CDR3 spans 13 residues. The germline V gene has CDR1 SGHNT and CDR2 YYREEE (reference sequence). The CDR3 protein is CASSLREGNIQYF. CDR3 DNA sequence: TGTGCCAGCAGCCTGAGGGAAGGAAACATTCAGTACTTC. The complete variable domain, with remaining parts taken from reference TRBV5-4 and TRBJ2-4, reads ETGVTQSPTHLIKTRGQQVTLRCSSQSGHNTVSWYQQALGQGPQFIFQYYREEENGRGNFPPRFSGLQFPNYSSELNVNALELDDSALYLCASSLREGNIQYFGAGTRLSVL.

The CDR3 region is CATSDPGLGDNEQFF. The CDR3 region has the DNA TGTGCCACCAGTGATCCGGGACTAGGGGACAATGAGCAGTTCTTC. The chain recombines TRBV24-1 with TRBJ2-1, with TRBD2 matching 8 bases. The CDR3 runs to 15 residues. V trimming: 3 bases; J trimming: 5 bases; junction bases outside the gene matches: 5. Germline V lookup: CDR1 KGHDR, CDR2 SFDVKD.

The gene calls are TRBV10-2 and TRBJ1-5; D remains ambiguous. The germline gives CDR1 WSHSY, CDR2 SAAADI. The CDR3 length is 14 residues. V was trimmed by 4 bases and J by 4 bases, leaving 11 bases between them. The DNA for the CDR3 is TGCGCCAGCAGTGTCATCGGGTGGAATCAGCCCCAGCATTTT. It encodes CASSVIGWNQPQHF.

This chain connects TRBV14 to TRBJ2-7; perhaps TRBD1 as D (8 bases). In germline, CDR1 is SGHDN, CDR2 FVKESK. V gave up 3 bases and J gave up 1 base, with 13 bases separating them. The CDR3 length is 15 residues. In nucleotides, the CDR3 is TGTGCCAGCAGCCAGGACAGGGAGGGTTCCTACGAGCAGTACTTC. Translated: CASSQDREGSYEQYF.

The chain employs TRBV11-2 and TRBJ2-2; D is unresolved. V gave up 0 bases and J gave up 8 bases, with 10 bases separating them. Per the germline V gene, CDR1 is SGHAT and CDR2 is FQNNGV. The CDR3 spans 14 residues. The CDR3 spells CASSLDPSAGELFF. CDR3 bases: TGTGCCAGCAGCTTAGATCCCTCAGCGGGGGAGCTGTTTTTT.

This sequence joins TRBV3-1 (or the pseudogene TRBV3-2) and TRBJ2-1, with 7 nucleotides matching TRBD2. There are 15 residues in the CDR3. The germline gives CDR1 LGHDT, CDR2 YNNKEL (reference sequence). J lost 0 bases, V lost 4 bases, and 3 bases had no gene match. For the CDR3, the DNA is TGTGCCAGCAGCCCGACTAGCAACTCCTACAATGAGCAGTTCTTC. Translating gives CASSPTSNSYNEQFF.

The rearrangement uses TRBV18 and TRBJ2-3, with TRBD2 identical over 7 bases. V was pared by 0 bases and J by 5 bases, with 5 bases of the junction left unmatched. The CDR3 is 15 amino acids. Germline V CDR1 and CDR2: KGHSH, LQKENI. In DNA form, the CDR3 reads TGTGCCAGCTCACCACCGCGCGGGGGTGGAGATACGCAGTATTTT. Residues: CASSPPRGGGDTQYF. The variable domain in full, completed from reference TRBV18 and TRBJ2-3, reads NAGVMQNPRHLVRRRGQEARLRCSPMKGHSHVYWYRQLPEEGLKFMVYLQKENIIDESGMPKERFSAEFPKEGPSILRIQQVVRGDSAAYFCASSPPRGGGDTQYFGPGTRLTVL.

The gene calls are TRBV30 and TRBJ2-5; 12 bases match TRBD1. With 0 bases clipped from V and 5 bases from J, the junction kept 13 bases outside the gene matches. Looked up from germline, CDR1 is GTSNPN and CDR2 is SVGIG (reference sequence). The CDR3 is 18 residues long. The CDR3 bases are TGTGCCTGGAGTGTCTCTGGGACAGGGGGCGCAAGGACGGAGACCCAGTACTTC. It yields the protein CAWSVSGTGGARTETQYF. Together with reference TRBV30 and TRBJ2-5, the CDR3 gives the full variable domain: SQTIHQWPATLVQPVGSPLSLECTVEGTSNPNLYWYRQAAGRGLQLLFYSVGIGQISSEVPQNLSASRPQDRQFILSSKKLLLSDSGFYLCAWSVSGTGGARTETQYFGPGTRLLVL.

This clone showed up just once. The V and J genes are TRBV9 and TRBJ1-3; no definite D call. Trimming stripped 5 bases from V and 3 bases from J, with 12 bases between. There are 14 residues in the CDR3. The germline gives CDR1 SGDLS, CDR2 YYNGEE. This CDR3 is CASSAGASGNTIYF. The CDR3 DNA follows: TGTGCCAGCAGTGCGGGAGCAAGTGGAAACACCATATATTTT.

This clone was detected a few times. In DNA form, the CDR3 reads TGTGCCAGCAGTGGACTAGCGGGGGGCGAAGATACGCAGTATTTT. This translates into CASSGLAGGEDTQYF. This chain joins TRBV28 and TRBJ2-3; TRBD2 matches at 14 bases. V lost 5 bases and J lost 5; bases outside the gene matches: 3. CDR1 MDHEN and CDR2 SYDVKM come from the germline V gene. CDR3 size: 15 residues.

In DNA form, the CDR3 reads TGTGCCAGCAGCCCGAGACTAGCGGGGGCCGCCTACGAGCAGTACTTC. Its translation: CASSPRLAGAAYEQYF. J is TRBJ2-7 and V is TRBV7-8; 12 nucleotides line up with TRBD2. The germline V gene encodes CDR1 SGHVS and CDR2 FQNEAQ. This CDR3 spans 16 amino acids. V lost 5 bases and J lost 2; bases outside the gene matches: 7.

V usage is TRBV4-3 and J usage is TRBJ2-1; 9 bases fit TRBD2. V was pared by 2 bases and J by 9 bases, with 11 bases of the junction left unmatched. The CDR3 is 16 amino acids. In germline, CDR1 is LGHNA, CDR2 YSLEER. CDR3 DNA: TGCGCCAGCAGCCAACCCCCTAGCGGGGATCAGGTTGAGCAGTTCTTC. Translation: CASSQPPSGDQVEQFF.

This chain uses TRBV6-5 with TRBJ2-3; possible D gene TRBD1, 5 bases. The CDR3 extends over 15 amino acids. Germline loops: CDR1 MNHEY, CDR2 SVGAGI. V was pared by 9 bases and J by 2 bases, with 18 bases between. Here the CDR3 reads CASPGIAPSTDTQYF. In DNA, the CDR3 is TGTGCCAGTCCAGGGATCGCCCCGTCCACAGATACGCAGTATTTT.

The genes are TRBV4-1 and TRBJ1-1; D not resolved. The germline V gene encodes CDR1 MGHRA and CDR2 YSYEKL. V lost 0 bases, J lost 0 bases, and 5 bases lay in between. CDR3 size: 14 residues. The DNA for the CDR3 is TGCGCCAGCAGCCAAGACGCTATGAACACTGAAGCTTTCTTT. Amino acids: CASSQDAMNTEAFF.

This chain joins TRBV2 and TRBJ2-7; 8 bases are shared with TRBD2. With 5 bases clipped from V and 2 bases from J, the junction kept 5 bases outside the gene matches. Per germline, CDR1 SNHLY and CDR2 FYNNEI. The CDR3 totals 14 residues. The CDR3 DNA reads TGTGCCAGCAGTAGTCACGGGGGGGCCTACGAGCAGTACTTC. Translating it yields CASSSHGGAYEQYF.

The V gene is TRBV2, the J gene TRBJ2-5, with a weak D call TRBD2 (6 bases). The CDR3 is 13 residues long. Trimming took 8 bases from V and 6 from J, leaving 16 bases between them. CDR1 and CDR2 from the germline V gene are SNHLY and FYNNEI. As DNA, the CDR3 is TGTGCCAGCGGAGGGACGGACGGCCAGACCCAGTACTTC. Translated: CASGGTDGQTQYF. Full variable domain (rest looked up from reference TRBV2 and TRBJ2-5): EPEVTQTPSHQVTQMGQEVILRCVPISNHLYFYWYRQILGQKVEFLVSFYNNEISEKSEIFDDQFSVERPDGSNFTLKIRSTKLEDSAMYFCASGGTDGQTQYFGPGTRLLVL.

The V and J genes are TRBV7-8 and TRBJ2-5; a weak D match, TRBD2 (7 bases). This CDR3 region has 17 residues. The V end was cut by 5 bases, the J end by 5 bases, with 24 bases between. Germline assignment: CDR1 SGHVS and CDR2 FQNEAQ. CDR3 loop: CASSRSLLAGRGETQYF. The CDR3 nucleotides read TGTGCCAGCAGCCGAAGTCTTCTGGCAGGGAGGGGGGAGACCCAGTACTTC.